This T cell receptor (beta chain) was documented in a study of T cell responses to AZD1222 COVID-19 vaccine. Study-wide findings and caveats: Nearly half of spike-specific TCRs reportedly target variant regions that are unmutated in the B.1.351 and B.1.1.7 variants.

Sequencing used immunoSEQ multiplex PCR; TCRdb keeps in-frame clones, though not all of them. The sample yields roughly 120,000 clones, 88% seen once. With regard to this clone: The antigen remains unidentified.

The germline gives CDR1 MNHEY, CDR2 SVGEGT. This CDR3 region has 15 residues. V lost 2 bases to trimming and J lost 0 bases, with 11 bases between them. The source was peripheral blood, collected on day 0 of AZD1222 vaccination. This clonotype originated in an adult in good health. The chain combines TRBV6-2 or TRBV6-3 with TRBJ2-7; possibly TRBD2 for D (6 bases). The CDR3 sequence is CASSYGTSTSYEQYF. The CDR3 DNA is TGTGCCAGCAGTTACGGGACTTCGACCTCCTACGAGCAGTACTTC.